This TCR beta chain came from a study of blood T cell repertoires in COVID-19. Germline values: CDR1 SEHNR, CDR2 FQNEAQ (reference sequence). The V segment lost 2 bases and the J segment 7 bases; nucleotides outside the gene matches: 5. The CDR3 has 16 residues. Assay used: immunoSEQ multiplex PCR; TCRdb lists only in-frame clones, some missing. The sample carries 44,000 or so clones, about nine tenths recorded once. Sequencing was done on a sample of peripheral blood. This TCR came from a human donor in a cohort sampled during active COVID-19. The V gene is TRBV7-9, the J gene TRBJ2-1, with 13 bases lining up with TRBD2. CDR3 sequence: CASSLLLAGGRNEQFF. The CDR3 DNA reads as TGTGCCAGCAGCTTATTACTAGCGGGGGGGCGGAATGAGCAGTTCTTC.